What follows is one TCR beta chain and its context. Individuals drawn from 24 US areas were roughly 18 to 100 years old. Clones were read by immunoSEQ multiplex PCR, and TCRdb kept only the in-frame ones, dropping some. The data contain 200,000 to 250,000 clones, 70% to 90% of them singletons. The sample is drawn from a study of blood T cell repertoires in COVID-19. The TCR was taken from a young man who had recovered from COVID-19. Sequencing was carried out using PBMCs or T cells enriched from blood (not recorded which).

This CDR3 is CASKSGSGGNTGELFF. The CDR3 DNA reads as TGCGCCAGCAAGTCGGGGTCGGGTGGGAACACCGGGGAGCTGTTTTTT. The chain is built from TRBV5-1 and TRBJ2-2; a possible D gene is TRBD2 (5 bases). V was cut by 6 bases and J by 1 base, with 16 bases left in between. CDR3 length: 16 amino acids. CDR1 SGHRS and CDR2 YFSETQ come from the germline V gene.